A single T cell receptor beta chain is shown here with its context. The specificity of this receptor is unknown. No base qualities exist here, and no much larger clone lies one base off it. From the germline V gene, CDR1 is KGHSH and CDR2 is LQKENI. The CDR3 runs 15 residues from the cysteine to the phenylalanine. Only the CDR3 part of the read is kept: 45 bases, read in frame from the first base. At the junction V is shortened by 3 bases and J by 0 bases; bases outside the gene matches: 5. In light of the paper, this sample's treatment or condition label describes: 15 to 20 received Ad26.COV2.S at low or high dose, single or two shots; five or six received placebo; per-sample allocation not given. Repertoires of vaccine and placebo recipients were sequenced from samples taken on day 63 after the first injection. Cohort 1b enrolled roughly 25 adults aged 18-55 years at a single site in Boston, USA, between 29 July and 7 August 2020. Ad26.COV2.S was a replication-incompetent adenovirus type 26 vector expressing a prefusion-stabilized SARS-CoV-2 spike protein from the original Wuhan strain.

The data derive from a study of Ad26.COV2.S vaccination and SARS-CoV-2 variants (dated by TCRdb to about 2021). A note on the overall study: Vaccine-arm donors were drawn from COV1001, a multicentre, randomized, double-blind, placebo-controlled phase I-IIa trial of Ad26.COV2.S in healthy adults. Sequencing of the TCRbeta repertoire served to evaluate the specificity and breadth of SARS-CoV-2-reactive T cell receptors following Ad26.COV2.S vaccination. Blinding of investigators to trial group allocation was maintained during experiments and outcome assessment. The TCR-sequenced set comprised around 30 samples: about 19 Ad26.COV2.S vaccine recipients, 5 placebo recipients and 8 SARS-CoV-2 convalescent individuals. Ad26.COV2.S was given intramuscularly at 5x10^10 or 1x10^11 viral particles, as a single shot or as two shots 56 days apart. Trial participants were randomized into five groups of five, in which low-dose or high-dose Ad26.COV2.S was given once or twice, or placebo was given on both occasions.

Study-wide conclusions, independent of this receptor: Comparable non-spike TCR breadth was observed between vaccine and placebo recipients, consistent with only spike being contained in the vaccine. Ad26.COV2.S recipients had higher spike-specific TCR breadth than placebo recipients (P = 0.0014). After vaccination, spike-specific CD8+ and CD4+ T cell responses were reported to show substantial breadth. The study was not powered to compare responses between vaccine doses or regimens. The authors noted that the TCR breadth and depth analyses may have underestimated total T cell responses.

TCRbeta CDR3 regions were sequenced with the immunoSEQ Assay. After extraction, genomic DNA underwent amplification by bias-controlled multiplex PCR, followed by high-throughput sequencing. On the study's bioinformatics: To quantify the absolute abundance of each unique TCRbeta CDR3 region, sequences were collapsed and filtered. T cell fraction was estimated by normalizing TCRbeta template counts to usable DNA, which was measured by amplifying reference genes present in all nucleated cells. Repertoire TCRs were annotated as SARS-CoV-2-specific when V gene, CDR3 amino acid sequence and J gene were exactly matched to a known reactive TCR set. MIRA supplied the reference SARS-CoV-2 TCR set, which was filtered for enrichment in COVID-19-positive ImmuneCODE repertoires so that public or cross-reactive TCRs were removed. Using the MIRA antigens, annotated TCRs were further analysed by specific ORF or by position within an ORF. Breadth was defined as the number of annotated unique rearrangements divided by the total number of unique productive rearrangements, and depth was defined as the summed frequency of the annotated unique rearrangements. Group comparisons of TCR breadth used two-sided Wilcoxon rank-sum tests. Not all clones reach the TCRdb copy of this immuneACCESS table, which keeps in-frame sequences only. Checked studies attribute under half of the gap to unresolved V genes and leave the rest unexplained. V and J calls and clone size are copied from that table; D and trimming were computed from the DNA. This sample holds 200,000 to 250,000 clones; roughly 90% were observed only once. The top ten hold about 10% of the sample.

The input for sequencing was peripheral blood, taken in a trial of Ad26.COV2.S vaccine versus placebo. Here the chain combines TRBV18 and TRBJ2-7; 7 bases in the middle match TRBD2. This clonotype was sampled from a person aged 18-65 years who received the Ad26.COV2.S COVID-19 vaccine or a placebo. The bases read TGTGCCAGCTCACCGGGGGTAGCGGGCTCCTACGAGCAGTACTTC. This codes for CASSPGVAGSYEQYF.